The subject of this entry is one T cell receptor (beta chain). This receptor's antigen is unknown. No base qualities exist here, and no much larger clone lies one base off it. The CDR3 measures 16 amino acids from cysteine to phenylalanine. Here the CDR3 DNA is all that survives: 48 bases in frame from base 1. V and J are trimmed by 1 base and 7 bases, and the gene matches miss 9 bases of the junction. From the germline V gene, CDR1 is SGHAT and CDR2 is FQNNGV. Receptor libraries were prepared by 5' RACE. Sequencing was carried out with an Illumina HiSeq 2000. A universal primer binding site was added through template switching, and the final cDNA carried a unique molecular identifier so that TCR cDNA molecules could be counted accurately. First-strand cDNA for TCR alpha and beta chains was synthesized from specific primers in the conserved constant-segment region. Each cDNA library was double barcoded, with a SMART-Mk sample barcode plus Illumina barcodes, to control for contamination. TruSeq adapter sequences and Illumina sample barcodes were added in two successive PCR steps. Sequencing of the TCR alpha and beta cDNA libraries was done on the Illumina HiSeq platform using custom primers. The paper's processing steps were these. Raw reads were processed with MiGEC to extract unique molecular identifiers, and MiXCR was used to determine CDR3 positions. For each individual, recombination models were inferred using an EM algorithm with the repgenHMM and IGoR tools. Shared clonotypes were analyzed with the tcR package in R, and sharing was normalized by the product of cloneset sizes. To study raw recombination without the effects of thymic and clonal selection, out-of-frame nonproductive sequences were analyzed. TCRdb redid the processing of the public reads, applying fastp at Q25 and MiXCR, and retained in-frame beta chains. Records with the same CDR3 protein are collapsed into one entry carrying the most frequent genes and DNA. The V and J calls, along with clone size, are taken from TCRdb and not from the paper's own processing. The sample table records 350,000 to 500,000 distinct CDR3 sequences; around a sixth of these occur just once. The ten largest clones take up more than 10% of the sample.

The record originates from a study of identical twins (dated by TCRdb to the mid-2010s). In terms of the full investigation: TCR alpha and beta repertoires from monozygotic twins, unrelated adults of various ages and cord blood were deep-sequenced to test whether fetal clonotypes persist. To rule out contamination, replicate twin experiments were performed at different times with different library preparation protocols. Study-level results and caveats: Abundant cord blood beta clonotypes carried fewer insertions; young adult naive repertoires showed a weaker similar trend, while memory repertoires showed none. Zero-insertion analyses could be partly confounded by invariant T cells such as MAIT and iNKT, though diverse VJ usage argued against such confounding for most clonotypes. Excess twin sharing in beta out-of-frame sequences was weaker because fewer shared sequences lowered the signal-to-noise ratio. Because the same donors could not be followed over many years, the conclusions depended on cross-sectional statistical analysis. Out-of-frame TCR alpha sequences shared between twins showed an excess of low generation-probability sequences compared with coincidental sharing between unrelated individuals. Recombination models systematically underestimated out-of-frame TCR alpha sharing in monozygotic twins but agreed with sharing between unrelated individuals.

Every donor was a healthy Caucasian. The study also sequenced three unrelated non-twin adults: a male aged 18 to 29, a male aged 50 to 59 and a female aged 50 to 59. Miltenyi CD45RO+ enrichment and human naive T-cell isolation kits were used to isolate memory (CD45RO+) and naive T cells from PBMC. The receptor was isolated from a man between 45 and 60 years old in good health. The sequencing input was naive T cells sorted from blood. The intended sense of this specimen's cell subset or site label: cells isolated with a human naive T-cell isolation kit. The chain uses TRBV11-2 and TRBJ2-1, with 8 middle bases fitting TRBD2. The DNA reads as follows: TGTGCCAGCAGCTTAGGAACGGGACTAGTTAGTAATGAGCAGTTCTTC. The resulting protein is CASSLGTGLVSNEQFF.